This T cell receptor beta chain was retrieved from a study of long-term antiretroviral therapy in people with HIV (dated by TCRdb to 2022 to 2024). About the investigation overall: Collection of the earliest samples took place about a decade ahead of the 2015 WHO recommendation for immediate ART, at a time when ART was typically delayed until CD4 counts fell. From over 25 adults with confirmed HIV infection, the cohort provided some 200 cryopreserved PBMC samples, gathered serially across a mean of approximately six years (range 1-12). Among the 30 or so participants with HIV, around ten were female. Whether ART initiation and durable HIV suppression were associated with changes in peripheral blood TRB repertoire composition and diversity was tested in a retrospective serial study. Test extractions of a monoclonal T-cell line alongside 30 to 35 polyclonal samples showed no cross-contamination during QIAcube processing. The paper as a whole reports these results and caveats: Since PBMC availability was limited, sequencing covered only the TCR beta chain, with no alpha chain pairing. Samples dated from the mid-2000s to the late 2010s, and the ART regimens used may be less effective than current ones. Expanded TRB clones identified before ART initiation dominated the repertoire at all time points, although this dominance fluctuated and declined in many PLHIV after ART. Because cell numbers in pre-ART samples were limited, unsorted PBMC were profiled instead of sorted CD4+ and CD8+ T cells. No data were available on ART adherence, viral resistance or therapy changes, limiting inferences about post-ART repertoire changes. CDR3 length ranges in HIV repertoires were narrower than in controls, and network structure suggested an antigen-experienced repertoire with only a slight naive shift after ART. A significant increase in TRB diversity was found to be associated with ART initiation, although TRB diversity was observed to remain significantly below that of transplant donor controls even after long-term ART.

The immunoSEQ hsTCRB v3.0 assay was used at survey level resolution to sequence the TRB variable region. TRB sequencing targeted a depth of about 40,000-50,000 T-cell genomes per sample. Pooled TRB libraries were sequenced on an Illumina MiSeq with a v3 150-cycle kit. Turning to the authors' computational methods: Repertoire analysis was performed in R inside a reproducible Nextflow workflow that covered QC, data transformation and analysis. LymphoSeq2, an R package for AIRR-Seq data exploration, was used to implement custom analyses. Several samples that yielded fewer than 5000 total TRB sequences were excluded, so that 150 to 200 HIV repertoires were analyzed. Among the 180 to 200 HIV repertoires that were kept, around 59 were collected before ART initiation and around 130 were collected after ART initiation. Repertoires were downsampled to 5000 TRB nucleotide sequences, and summary statistics were averaged over 100 downsampling iterations. TRB sequences were retained for analysis only if CDR3 regions of at least seven amino acids were present. A Shannon entropy-derived clonality score and the Gini coefficient were used to measure diversity. In the repertoire networks, any two of the top 5000 CDR3 amino acid sequences were linked whenever the two sequences differed by an edit distance of one. For TRB CDR3 amino acid sequences, GLIPH2 was used to predict antigen specificity groups and MHC restriction. CDR3 amino acid sequences were matched against VDJdb and McPAS-TCR to flag known CMV, EBV, HIV or tissue antigen associations. Pre-ART, post-ART and control groups were compared with Wilcoxon signed-rank tests and Holm-Bonferroni correction. Here the immuneACCESS table is served through TCRdb, limited to in-frame sequences with V and J called. Missing clones are a known gap in these copies; in checked studies unresolved V genes cover under half, and the rest lacks a known reason. Clonal size and the V and J genes are those of that table, whereas D and trimming came from the DNA. In this sample the table shows 20,000 to 25,000 clones, approximately 90% of which occur a single time. The leading ten clones occupy around 4% of the sample.

Participants were included only if at least one PBMC sample before ART initiation and at least two post-ART samples were available. Every participant with HIV received treatment in the United States of America. Cryopreserved samples of about 0.9-11 million PBMC were thawed and washed before DNA extraction. At the time of the earliest PBMC sample, participants with HIV were aged between 23 and 54 years. Each participant contributed PBMC samples from 1-4 timepoints before ART initiation and 2-8 timepoints after ART initiation, with a median of 7 samples. Serial HIV viral load, CD4+ T-cell count, ART history and demographic data were obtained for every participant. Genomic DNA was extracted from unsorted PBMC with a Qiagen kit on a QIAcube, processed in batches of 12 samples. Based on the germline V gene (reference sequence), the CDR1 and CDR2 sequences are GTSNPN and SVGIG. From the cysteine through the phenylalanine, the CDR3 covers 14 amino acids. Just CDR3 DNA is preserved here, 42 bases in frame from base 1. Trimming costs V 0 bases and J 2 bases, and their ends lie 8 bases apart.

This clone was observed a single time. It lacks a known antigen. No much larger clone exists at a distance of one base, and base qualities are not known. The TCR comes from a woman in her 30s with HIV. The sequencing here drew on unsorted PBMCs, taken 1.9 years after starting antiretroviral therapy. The chain uses TRBV30 and TRBJ1-3; the best D guess is TRBD1, with 5 bases matching. CDR3 protein: CAWSVGGTGNTIYF. The DNA sequence is as follows: TGTGCCTGGAGTGTCGGGGGTACTGGAAACACCATATATTTT.